This T cell receptor beta chain was captured in a study of T cell repertoires in cytomegalovirus infection. Study summary: Indications of both CMV infection and matching HLA type were provided by public TCR beta signatures.

Remarks on this clonotype: At one of its ends the junction is not consistent with the germline gene, which may arise from a read error.

Germline CDR1 and CDR2: SGHTA and FQGNSA. There are 12 residues in the CDR3. TCRdb itself ran the reads through MiXCR, one entry per CDR3 protein. The data show 200,000 to 300,000 distinct CDR3 sequences, with around 6.6% seen just once and under 7% held by the top ten. The clonotype originates from a human donor in good health (CMV status not recorded). Some clones in this sample may be carry-over from other donors' samples. The rearrangement uses TRBV7-2 and TRBJ2-7; perhaps TRBD2 as D (5 bases). Sequenced sample: PBMCs. The CDR3 is CASSLAGYEEYF. CDR3 DNA sequence: TGTGCCAGCAGCTTGGCGGGCTACGAGGAGTACTTC.